This TCR beta chain was recovered during a study of blood T cell repertoires in COVID-19. Per the germline V gene, CDR1 is KGHDR and CDR2 is SFDVKD. The CDR3 sequence is 13 residues long. V lost 2 bases and J lost 7, with 8 bases in between. Data came from immunoSEQ multiplex PCR; TCRdb stores just in-frame clones and leaves some out. Of approximately 190,000 clones in the sample, about 88% are singletons; the top ten hold 6.2%. The source material was peripheral blood. The clonotype was recovered from a middle-aged woman who had recovered from COVID-19. The chain carries TRBV24-1 and TRBJ2-1, with TRBD2 as a possible D gene (5 bases). The CDR3 nucleotides read TGTGCCACCAGTGATTGGTCGGGAAATGAGCAGTTCTTC. It encodes CATSDWSGNEQFF.